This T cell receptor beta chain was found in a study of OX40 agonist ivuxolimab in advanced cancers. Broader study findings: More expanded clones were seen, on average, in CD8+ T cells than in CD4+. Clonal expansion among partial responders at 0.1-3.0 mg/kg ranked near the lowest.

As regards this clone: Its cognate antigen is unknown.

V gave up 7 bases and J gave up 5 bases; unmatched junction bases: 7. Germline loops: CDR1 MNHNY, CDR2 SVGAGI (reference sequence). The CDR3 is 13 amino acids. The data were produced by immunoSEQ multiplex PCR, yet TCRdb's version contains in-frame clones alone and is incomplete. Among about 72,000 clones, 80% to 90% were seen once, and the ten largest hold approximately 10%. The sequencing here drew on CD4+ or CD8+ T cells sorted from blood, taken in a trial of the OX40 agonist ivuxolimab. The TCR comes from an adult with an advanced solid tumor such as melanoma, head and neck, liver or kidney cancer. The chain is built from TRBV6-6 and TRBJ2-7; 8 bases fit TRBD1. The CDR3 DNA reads TGTGCCAGCACCAGACAGGGGATCAACGAGCAGTACTTC. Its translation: CASTRQGINEQYF.